This T cell receptor (beta chain) was captured in a study of somatic mutations in cytotoxic T cells in rheumatoid arthritis. Overall study findings and caveats: Clonality measured in CD8+ T cells did not differ significantly between rheumatoid arthritis patients and age-matched healthy controls.

The CDR3 runs to 16 residues. Trimming took 1 base from V and 3 from J, leaving 16 bases between them. The germline CDR1 and CDR2 sequences are SGHVS and FQNEAQ. Worth noting for this clone: Its antigen remains unidentified.

Profiled with immunoSEQ multiplex PCR; TCRdb holds only in-frame clones, not every one. The sample yields 25,000 to 30,000 clones, roughly 82% seen once. The sample consisted of CD8+ T cells sorted from blood. This rearrangement joins TRBV7-8 to TRBJ2-7; no firm D call. This sequence was found in a man between 45 and 60 years old in good health. The CDR3 loop is CASSLVTERSFYEQYF. The CDR3, as DNA: TGTGCCAGCAGCTTAGTAACGGAACGGTCGTTCTACGAGCAGTACTTC.